This passage covers 26 T cell receptor beta chains from one sample sequenced in a study of vaccination effects on CD4 cells after COVID-19. Their antigens remain unidentified. Peptide-pool stimulation followed by sequencing identified expanded antigen-specific CD4+ clonotypes in the ViraFEST assay. Subsequent to 10 days of culture, CD4+ T cells were isolated. All participants had two doses of either the BNT162b2 or mRNA-1273 vaccine. Clones were sequenced by immunoSEQ multiplex PCR, and TCRdb holds only the in-frame ones, with some missing. The table records just under 60,000 clones, around 78% of them present only once. The source material was CD4+ T cells from PBMCs cultured with HCoV-OC43 spike peptides, sampled after COVID-19 vaccination. Subset denoted: HCoV-OC43 spike overlapping peptide pool stimulation. These receptors all stem from a human donor who received a COVID-19 vaccine.

The rearrangement uses TRBV18 and TRBJ1-2; possible D gene TRBD1, 6 bases. Between the trimmed V and J ends, which lost 3 bases and 1 base, there was a span of 12 bases. The CDR3 runs 15 residues. Germline lookup yields CDR1 KGHSH and CDR2 LQKENI. CDR3 nucleotide sequence: TGTGCCAGCTCACCCGGACAGCCAAGTAACTATGGCTACACCTTC. Encoded protein: CASSPGQPSNYGYTF.

V and J are TRBV29-1 and TRBJ1-1; 8 bases line up with TRBD1. With 8 bases clipped from V and 7 bases from J, the junction kept 9 bases outside the gene matches. Germline CDR1 reads SQVTM; CDR2 reads ANQGSEA. The CDR3 contains 12 residues. The DNA of the CDR3 is TGCAGCTTATTAGGGACAGGATATGAAGCTTTCTTT. Translating it yields CSLLGTGYEAFF.

Only one count was recorded for this clone. The V call is TRBV7-7, the J call TRBJ2-2, with TRBD2 matching over 10 bases. The germline V gene has CDR1 SSHAT and CDR2 FNYEAQ (reference sequence). CDR3 length equals 16 residues. After removal of 5 bases from V and 5 bases from J, the junction contained 8 bases not matched to a gene. In DNA form, the CDR3 reads TGTGCCAGCAGCGGCAGCGGGGGGGCGAGGACCGGGGAGCTGTTTTTT. It specifies CASSGSGGARTGELFF.

V is TRBV30 and J is TRBJ2-3; perhaps TRBD2 as D (5 bases). Germline assignment: CDR1 GTSNPN and CDR2 SVGIG (reference sequence). V gave up 7 bases and J gave up 4 bases, with 21 bases separating them. This CDR3 spans 15 amino acids. The CDR3 region has the DNA TGTGCCTCCGACCTGTCGGGGATAAGGGCAGATACGCAGTATTTT. Encoded protein: CASDLSGIRADTQYF.

This sequence joins TRBV19 and TRBJ1-5; D remains ambiguous. Trimming took 10 bases from V and 0 from J, leaving 13 bases between them. Germline CDR1 is LNHDA and CDR2 is SQIVND (reference sequence). The CDR3 covers 14 residues. The chain's CDR3 is CATRGSFSNQPQHF. DNA for the CDR3: TGTGCCACGAGAGGGTCTTTTAGCAATCAGCCCCAGCATTTT.

Comment on this clone: The sample has other DNA sequences that encode this CDR3 too. The rearrangement joins TRBV18 to TRBJ1-1; the D gene is possibly TRBD1 (5 bases). V was pared by 3 bases and J by 1 base, with 6 bases between. From germline, CDR1 is KGHSH and CDR2 LQKENI. CDR3 size: 13 residues. In DNA, the CDR3 is TGTGCCAGCTCACCCGGACAGAACACTGAAGCTTTCTTT. Translated, it gives CASSPGQNTEAFF.

This clone was counted between two and nine times. This rearrangement joins TRBV5-1 to TRBJ2-2; D gene uncertain. Germline lookup yields CDR1 SGHRS and CDR2 YFSETQ. There are 15 residues in the CDR3. Between the trimmed V and J ends, which lost 3 bases and 5 bases, there was a span of 14 bases. Here the CDR3 reads CASSSPRRATGELFF. CDR3 coding DNA: TGCGCCAGCAGCTCGCCACGTAGGGCAACCGGGGAGCTGTTTTTT.

This chain uses TRBV7-2 with TRBJ1-1, with a possible D match to TRBD1 (6 bases). The CDR3 totals 16 residues. Germline V CDR1 and CDR2: SGHTA, FQGNSA. The V gene lost 6 bases and the J gene lost 0 bases, with 17 bases spanning the gap. The chain's CDR3 is CASRRQATLMNTEAFF. DNA for the CDR3: TGTGCCAGCAGGAGACAGGCAACCCTTATGAACACTGAAGCTTTCTTT.

This clone was recorded a few times. The V and J genes are TRBV6-2 or TRBV6-3 and TRBJ1-2; D gene ambiguous. This CDR3 has 14 residues. Germline CDR1 reads MNHEY; CDR2 reads SVGEGT. Trimming took off 6 bases at V and 0 bases at J, with 11 bases between the two ends. In DNA form, the CDR3 reads TGTGCCAGCAGCTTCGTCGGAACTAACTATGGCTACACCTTC. It is translated as CASSFVGTNYGYTF.

The J gene is TRBJ2-2, the V gene TRBV4-1; 9 positions agree with TRBD1. The CDR3 spans 18 residues. Germline V CDR1 and CDR2: MGHRA, YSYEKL. The junction had 11 bases not matched to a gene; V was cut back by 2 bases and J by 4 bases. The CDR3, as DNA: TGCGCCAGCAGCCAACTGGGACAGGGCCCACGGAGCACCGGGGAGCTGTTTTTT. Protein: CASSQLGQGPRSTGELFF.

The chain links TRBV4-1 to TRBJ1-1; 9 nucleotides align to TRBD1. Looked up from germline, CDR1 is MGHRA and CDR2 is YSYEKL. V shed 0 bases, J shed 0 bases, and the junction held 5 bases outside the gene matches. The CDR3 runs 17 residues. DNA for the CDR3: TGCGCCAGCAGCCAAGACAAAGGACAGGGGCTGAACACTGAAGCTTTCTTT. Translating it yields CASSQDKGQGLNTEAFF.

This clone was seen repeatedly, ten times or more. This chain connects TRBV10-1 to TRBJ2-3, with 8 bases identical to TRBD1. Unmatched junction bases numbered 8, after V lost 10 bases and J lost 2 bases. Germline-derived CDR1 and CDR2 are WNHNN and SYGVQD (reference sequence). This CDR3 spans 14 amino acids. The CDR3 is CATRTGQTTDTQYF. The DNA for the CDR3 is TGCGCCACCAGGACAGGGCAAACCACAGATACGCAGTATTTT.

The J gene is TRBJ1-2, the V gene TRBV20-1, with D perhaps matching TRBD1 (5 bases). Trimming shortened V by 3 bases and J by 5 bases, and 22 bases separated the two germline ends. CDR3 length equals 16 residues. Germline assignment: CDR1 DFQATT and CDR2 SNEGSKA (reference sequence). The CDR3 nucleotides read TGCAGTGCTAGTATTCTCGTGTGGGACCGGAGGTATGGCTACACCTTC. As protein: CSASILVWDRRYGYTF.

The chain carries TRBV7-2 and TRBJ2-1, with D possibly TRBD2 on 6 matching bases. Deletions cut 5 bases from V and 10 bases from J, with 15 bases between. Germline CDR1 SGHTA, CDR2 FQGNSA. The CDR3 is 13 amino acids. CDR3 in DNA: TGTGCCAGCAGCCCTCGGGCGGGACTCGAGCAGTTCTTC. Its protein is CASSPRAGLEQFF.

The chain employs TRBV9 and TRBJ2-3; D unresolved. Germline values: CDR1 SGDLS, CDR2 YYNGEE. V gave up 3 bases and J gave up 1 base, with 18 bases separating them. The CDR3 runs 17 residues. The CDR3 sequence: CASSGVGPHRGTDTQYF. The CDR3 nucleotides are TGTGCCAGCAGCGGGGTCGGGCCCCATAGGGGCACAGATACGCAGTATTTT.

The chain recombines TRBV7-2 with TRBJ2-3; D possibly corresponds to TRBD1 (5 bases). V lost 7 bases and J 4 bases, leaving 15 bases between the germline ends. Germline assignment: CDR1 SGHTA and CDR2 FQGNSA. The CDR3 loop spans 14 amino acids. DNA for the CDR3: TGTGCCAGCACGCGAACAGGTGGCGCAGATACGCAGTATTTT. Translated, it gives CASTRTGGADTQYF.

This chain connects TRBV10-1 to TRBJ2-2, with D possibly being TRBD1 or TRBD2 (5 bases each). Germline CDR1 and CDR2: WNHNN and SYGVQD (reference sequence). The CDR3 loop spans 16 amino acids. Trimming removed 3 bases from V and 3 bases from J, with 14 bases in between. CDR3 loop: CASSDPRGADTGELFF. CDR3 bases: TGCGCCAGCAGTGACCCGAGAGGGGCGGACACCGGGGAGCTGTTTTTT.

There are a few counts of this clone. The chain couples TRBV6-5 to TRBJ1-2, with unresolved D. Trimming cost V 1 base and J 2 bases, with 8 bases left between them. Looked up from germline, CDR1 is MNHEY and CDR2 is SVGAGI. The CDR3 is made up of 14 amino acids. CDR3: CASSYFGINYGYTF. The CDR3 DNA follows: TGTGCCAGCAGTTACTTCGGGATAAACTATGGCTACACCTTC.

This clone was observed a single time. V gene TRBV28 combines with J gene TRBJ1-1; no firm D call. The CDR3 consists of 13 residues. Germline CDR1 is MDHEN and CDR2 is SYDVKM. V lost 6 bases to trimming and J lost 11 bases, with 19 bases between them. CDR3 sequence reads: CASSSTSTGRAFF. CDR3 coding DNA: TGTGCCAGCAGCAGCACCTCGACGGGTCGGGCTTTCTTT. The entire variable domain, with the rest obtained from reference TRBV28 and TRBJ1-1, is as follows: DVKVTQSSRYLVKRTGEKVFLECVQDMDHENMFWYRQDPGLGLRLIYFSYDVKMKEKGDIPEGYSVSREKKERFSLILESASTNQTSMYLCASSSTSTGRAFFGQGTRLTVV.

V usage is TRBV2 and J usage is TRBJ2-5; 7 bases match TRBD1. Germline CDR1 is SNHLY and CDR2 is FYNNEI. The J segment lost 0 bases and the V segment lost 6 bases, leaving 1 base of the junction unmatched. There are 13 residues in the CDR3. The CDR3 nucleotides read TGTGCCAGCAGAGGGACAGACCAAGAGACCCAGTACTTC. This translates into CASRGTDQETQYF.

This clone has a handful of counts. V gene TRBV3-1 (or the pseudogene TRBV3-2) combines with J gene TRBJ1-3; D remains ambiguous. V was cut by 1 base and J by 0 bases, with 4 bases left in between. Per germline, CDR1 LGHDT and CDR2 YNNKEL (reference sequence). The length of the CDR3 is 14 residues. Here the CDR3 reads CASSQVYSGNTIYF. The CDR3 nucleotides read TGTGCCAGCAGCCAAGTCTACTCTGGAAACACCATATATTTT.

The CDR3 reads CASSEGDRGSGYTF. The CDR3 DNA is TGTGCCAGCAGTGAGGGTGATCGAGGGTCTGGCTACACCTTC. V usage is TRBV25-1 and J usage is TRBJ1-2; D not resolved. The CDR3 is made up of 14 amino acids. Deletions cut 3 bases from V and 7 bases from J, with 15 bases between. Germline values: CDR1 MGHDK, CDR2 SYGVNS.

The V and J genes are TRBV12-5 and TRBJ2-3; 9 nucleotides line up with TRBD1. Looked up from germline, CDR1 is LGHNT and CDR2 is FRNRAP. This CDR3 has 18 residues. The V segment lost 0 bases and the J segment 3 bases; nucleotides outside the gene matches: 10. The CDR3 loop reads CASGLVRDGTGWTDTQYF. For the CDR3, the DNA is TGTGCTAGTGGTTTGGTACGGGATGGGACAGGGTGGACAGATACGCAGTATTTT. Based on the CDR3 plus reference TRBV12-5 and TRBJ2-3, the full variable domain is DARVTQTPRHKVTEMGQEVTMRCQPILGHNTVFWYRQTMMQGLELLAYFRNRAPLDDSGMPKDRFSAEMPDATLATLKIQPSEPRDSAVYFCASGLVRDGTGWTDTQYFGPGTRLTVL.

CDR3 protein: CASSLAGTGELFF. The CDR3 DNA follows: TGTGCCAGCAGCTTGGCCGGCACCGGGGAGCTGTTTTTT. The rearrangement links TRBV5-4 to TRBJ2-2, with D unresolved. The V end lost 0 bases, the J end lost 4 bases, and 4 bases lay between the germline ends. The germline CDR1 and CDR2 sequences are SGHNT and YYREEE (reference sequence). The CDR3 is made up of 13 amino acids.

The V call is TRBV18, the J call TRBJ2-5; possible D gene TRBD2, 5 bases. Trimming stripped 2 bases from V and 5 bases from J, with 9 bases between. The germline V gene encodes CDR1 KGHSH and CDR2 LQKENI. The CDR3 spans 13 residues. CDR3 loop: CASSPGVAETQYF. Here the CDR3 DNA reads TGTGCCAGCTCACCAGGGGTAGCGGAGACCCAGTACTTC.

This chain joins TRBV6-5 and TRBJ2-1; D gene unclear. Germline CDR1 is MNHEY and CDR2 is SVGAGI. The ends were cut back, 5 bases at V and 4 bases at J, with 9 bases in the middle. This CDR3 is built from 13 residues. The CDR3 here is CASSNGLYNEQFF. Here the CDR3 DNA reads TGTGCCAGCAGTAACGGGCTGTACAATGAGCAGTTCTTC.